The 25 T cell receptor beta chains given below trace back to one sample, sequenced in a study of control samples from healthy donors and cancer patients. Generated by immunoSEQ multiplex PCR, the TCRdb table keeps only in-frame clones and is missing some. Here the sample spans around 130,000 clones, more than 80% being singletons. Material for sequencing was blood. The origin of the receptors is a man aged 18 to 29 in good health.

The chain couples TRBV18 to TRBJ2-2, with 10 bases that match TRBD2. Germline V lookup: CDR1 KGHSH, CDR2 LQKENI. V shed 3 bases, J shed 7 bases, and the junction held 8 bases outside the gene matches. The CDR3 loop spans 16 amino acids. CDR3: CASSPQAGGPGGELFF. The CDR3 coding sequence is TGTGCCAGCTCACCCCAAGCGGGAGGGCCCGGCGGGGAGCTGTTTTTT.

Written as DNA, the CDR3 is TGTGCCAGCAGCTTGGCCGGGGGCTACGAGCAGTACGTC. Translating it yields CASSLAGGYEQYV. The genes are TRBV7-9 and TRBJ2-7; possibly TRBD2 for D (6 bases). Trimming cost V 3 bases and J 3 bases, with 9 bases left between them. Germline CDR1 is SEHNR and CDR2 is FQNEAQ (reference sequence). CDR3 length equals 13 residues.

The chain employs TRBV24-1 and TRBJ2-5, with TRBD2 matching 7 bases. The CDR3 loop spans 18 amino acids. V shed 5 bases, J shed 1 base, and the junction held 15 bases outside the gene matches. Looked up from germline, CDR1 is KGHDR and CDR2 is SFDVKD. CDR3 sequence reads: CATSARRPSGGTQETQYF. In DNA form, the CDR3 reads TGTGCCACCAGTGCCAGGCGGCCTAGCGGAGGGACCCAAGAGACCCAGTACTTC.

The chain has TRBV7-2 and TRBJ1-1; D remains ambiguous. V was shortened by 1 base and J by 2 bases, with 8 bases between the two germline ends. CDR1 is SGHTA, CDR2 FQGNSA, per germline. This CDR3 comprises 14 residues. CDR3 sequence: CASSLGARNTEAFF. The DNA for the CDR3 is TGTGCCAGCAGCTTAGGGGCCCGAAACACTGAAGCTTTCTTT.

This chain links TRBV24-1 with TRBJ1-4, with 8 bases fitting TRBD1. CDR3 length: 16 residues. Germline-derived CDR1 and CDR2 are KGHDR and SFDVKD. Trimming removed 4 bases from V and 3 bases from J; junction bases left unmatched: 6. DNA of the CDR3: TGTGCCACCAGTGAAACTGGACAGGGCGCTAATGAAAAACTGTTTTTT. It translates to CATSETGQGANEKLFF.

The chain recombines TRBV5-6 with TRBJ1-1; D is ambiguous. V lost 3 bases to trimming and J lost 7 bases, with 16 bases between them. CDR3 length: 14 amino acids. Germline lookup yields CDR1 SGHDT and CDR2 YYEEEE. CDR3 sequence reads: CASSSVLGMGEAFF. The CDR3 DNA reads as TGTGCCAGCAGCTCCGTTTTGGGGATGGGTGAAGCTTTCTTT.

This chain joins TRBV6-2 or TRBV6-3 and TRBJ1-5; D gene uncertain. CDR1 MNHEY and CDR2 SVGEGT come from the germline V gene. The CDR3 extends over 13 amino acids. Trimming cost V 0 bases and J 3 bases, with 3 bases left between them. This CDR3 reads CASSYSINQPQHF. As DNA, the CDR3 is TGTGCCAGCAGTTACTCTATCAATCAGCCCCAGCATTTT.

The genes are TRBV9 and TRBJ2-7; 9 bases map to TRBD2. The CDR3 has 15 amino acids. V was clipped by 2 bases and J by 3 bases; unmatched bases: 6. Per the germline V gene, CDR1 is SGDLS and CDR2 is YYNGEE. In nucleotides, the CDR3 is TGTGCCAGCAGCGTCTCTGCGGGGGGGCACTACGAGCAGTACTTC. This sequence encodes CASSVSAGGHYEQYF.

The rearrangement uses TRBV15 and TRBJ1-2, with D unresolved. Trimming removed 0 bases from V and 10 bases from J, with 15 bases in between. CDR3 length: 14 amino acids. Germline V CDR1 and CDR2: LNHNV, YYDKDF (reference sequence). The CDR3 region has the DNA TGTGCCACCAGCAGAGATAGGGCAGGCTGGGACTACACCTTC. Protein product: CATSRDRAGWDYTF.

V is TRBV28 and J is TRBJ1-6, with D possibly being TRBD1 (5 bases). Germline V CDR1 and CDR2: MDHEN, SYDVKM. The germline V and J ends were trimmed by 3 bases and 0 bases, with 12 bases remaining between them. The length of the CDR3 is 17 residues. The CDR3 bases are TGTGCCAGCAGTTTGGTAAGAGGGACCTCCTATAATTCACCCCTCCACTTT. Amino acids: CASSLVRGTSYNSPLHF.

The chain has TRBV5-4 and TRBJ2-1, with D perhaps matching TRBD2 (6 bases). This CDR3 is 14 amino acids long. V lost 7 bases and J 6 bases, leaving 17 bases between the germline ends. Germline CDR1 reads SGHNT; CDR2 reads YYREEE (reference sequence). The CDR3, as DNA: TGTGCCAGCTCAAATAGCGGAACCTCCAATGAGCAGTTCTTC. Its protein is CASSNSGTSNEQFF. Full variable domain (remainder filled in from reference TRBV5-4 and TRBJ2-1): ETGVTQSPTHLIKTRGQQVTLRCSSQSGHNTVSWYQQALGQGPQFIFQYYREEENGRGNFPPRFSGLQFPNYSSELNVNALELDDSALYLCASSNSGTSNEQFFGPGTRLTVL.

This clone has just a few counts. The gene calls are TRBV18 and TRBJ1-3; D may be TRBD1 (5 bases). The germline V and J ends were trimmed by 1 base and 0 bases, with 7 bases remaining between them. Germline V gene sequence: CDR1 KGHSH, CDR2 LQKENI. This CDR3 has 15 amino acids. The CDR3 coding sequence is TGTGCCAGCTCACCACAGGGGCACTCTGGAAACACCATATATTTT. Protein sequence: CASSPQGHSGNTIYF.

V gene TRBV18 combines with J gene TRBJ2-7; tentative D call: TRBD1 (5 bases). Trimming removed 3 bases at V and 6 bases at J, with 12 bases between. The CDR3 is 13 amino acids. Germline CDR1 and CDR2: KGHSH and LQKENI. The CDR3 is CASSPRRDSEQYV. In nucleotides, the CDR3 is TGTGCCAGCTCACCTCGCAGGGATAGCGAGCAGTACGTC.

This rearrangement joins TRBV24-1 to TRBJ1-2; D is ambiguous. The CDR3 contains 11 residues. Germline V lookup: CDR1 KGHDR, CDR2 SFDVKD. Trimming stripped 3 bases from V and 10 bases from J, with 8 bases between. CDR3 residues: CATSDGRYYTF. DNA of the CDR3: TGTGCCACCAGTGATGGAAGGTACTACACCTTC.

The CDR3 DNA sequence: TGTGCCAGTAGTCCGGCGGCGGGAGAACGTTACGAGCAGTACGTC. This encodes CASSPAAGERYEQYV. This chain links TRBV19 with TRBJ2-7; the match to TRBD2 covers 7 bases. The CDR3 has 15 amino acids. The V and J ends lost 5 bases and 4 bases, in that order; junction bases with no gene match: 11. CDR1 and CDR2 from the germline V gene are LNHDA and SQIVND (reference sequence).

This clone has ten or more counts. The J gene is TRBJ2-2, the V gene TRBV5-8; TRBD1 agrees at 10 bases. The CDR3 runs 17 residues. Germline CDR1 reads SGHTS; CDR2 reads YDEGEE. The J segment lost 4 bases and the V segment lost 3 bases, leaving 9 bases of the junction unmatched. CDR3 nucleotides: TGTGCCAGCAGCTCACCGACAGGGGGCGCGGGCACCGGGGAGCTGTTTTTT. This sequence encodes CASSSPTGGAGTGELFF.

The CDR3 sequence is CASRGQLSSYNEQFF. CDR3 nucleotides: TGTGCCAGCAGGGGACAGTTGAGCTCCTACAATGAGCAGTTCTTC. The V and J genes are TRBV2 and TRBJ2-1; 7 positions agree with TRBD1. V was pared by 6 bases and J by 0 bases, with 5 bases of the junction left unmatched. This CDR3 region has 15 residues. CDR1 and CDR2 (germline): SNHLY, FYNNEI.

V and J are TRBV19 and TRBJ1-5; 10 positions match TRBD1. Germline CDR1 LNHDA, CDR2 SQIVND (reference sequence). The CDR3 runs 13 residues. V was clipped by 11 bases and J by 4 bases; unmatched bases: 5. CDR3 DNA: TGTGCCGCGGGACAGGGGATAAATCAGCCCCAGCATTTT. Protein sequence: CAAGQGINQPQHF.

The chain recombines TRBV6-5 with TRBJ2-3; the D gene is possibly TRBD1 (6 bases). Trimming shortened V by 7 bases and J by 2 bases, and 10 bases separated the two germline ends. Germline assignment: CDR1 MNHEY and CDR2 SVGAGI. The CDR3 length is 13 residues. The CDR3 is CASTGQPTDTQYF. The CDR3 region has the DNA TGTGCCAGCACCGGACAGCCCACAGATACGCAGTATTTT.

The CDR3 sequence is CASSLVTPANTGELFF. In nucleotides, the CDR3 is TGTGCCAGCAGTTTAGTGACACCTGCGAACACCGGGGAGCTGTTTTTT. The rearrangement uses TRBV27 and TRBJ2-2; unclear D gene. CDR1 and CDR2 from the germline V gene are MNHEY and SMNVEV (reference sequence). V lost 2 bases and J 0 bases, leaving 10 bases between the germline ends. The CDR3 totals 16 residues.

V is TRBV6-5 and J is TRBJ1-3, with 7 bases fitting TRBD1. The CDR3 is made up of 15 amino acids. V was clipped by 2 bases and J by 4 bases; unmatched bases: 5. Germline CDR1 is MNHEY and CDR2 is SVGAGI. This CDR3 is CASSYEAGGGNTIYF. The DNA of the CDR3 is TGTGCCAGCAGTTACGAAGCAGGGGGAGGAAACACCATATATTTT.

As concerns this clone: This CDR3 is also generated by other DNA sequences in the sample. The CDR3 sequence is CASSRNQPQHF. In DNA form, the CDR3 reads TGTGCCAGCAGCCGGAATCAGCCCCAGCATTTT. The V gene is TRBV28, the J gene TRBJ1-5; D ambiguous. CDR1 and CDR2 (germline): MDHEN, SYDVKM. The CDR3 extends over 11 amino acids. With 6 bases removed from V and 4 bases from J, the gap between germline ends came to 4 bases.

The chain couples TRBV10-2 to TRBJ1-2, with a possible D match to TRBD1 (5 bases). The CDR3 runs to 10 residues. Germline loops: CDR1 WSHSY, CDR2 SAAADI. Trimming took off 8 bases at V and 8 bases at J, with 9 bases between the two ends. The CDR3 region is CASRDLGYTF. In DNA form, the CDR3 reads TGCGCCAGCCGGGACCTGGGCTACACCTTC.

The rearrangement joins TRBV14 to TRBJ1-1; 7 bases agree with TRBD1. The CDR3 runs 12 residues. The ends lost 5 bases at V and 7 bases at J; junction bases unmatched: 4. CDR1 is SGHDN, CDR2 FVKESK, per germline. Here the CDR3 DNA reads TGTGCCAGCAGCGATACAGGGGTTGAAGCTTTCTTT. Protein sequence: CASSDTGVEAFF.

V gene TRBV19 combines with J gene TRBJ1-3; TRBD1 matches 9 bases. Germline V gives CDR1 LNHDA, CDR2 SQIVND (reference sequence). There are 15 residues in the CDR3. The trim removed 11 bases at V and 4 bases at J, leaving 12 bases unmatched. The DNA for the CDR3 is TGTGCCTGCAGACTTGGACAGGGGAGAGGAAACACCATATATTTT. Its protein product is CACRLGQGRGNTIYF.